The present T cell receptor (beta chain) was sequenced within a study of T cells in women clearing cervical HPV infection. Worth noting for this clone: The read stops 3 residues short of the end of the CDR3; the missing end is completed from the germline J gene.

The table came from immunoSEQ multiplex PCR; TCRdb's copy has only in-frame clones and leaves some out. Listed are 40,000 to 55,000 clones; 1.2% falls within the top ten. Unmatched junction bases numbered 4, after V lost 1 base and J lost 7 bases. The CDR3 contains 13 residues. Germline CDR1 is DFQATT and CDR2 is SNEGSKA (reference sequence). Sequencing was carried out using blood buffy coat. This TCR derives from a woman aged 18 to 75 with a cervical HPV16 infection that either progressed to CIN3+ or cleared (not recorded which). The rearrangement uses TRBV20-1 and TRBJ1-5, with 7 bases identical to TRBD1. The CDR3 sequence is CSARGTGNQPQHF. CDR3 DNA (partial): TGCAGTGCTAGAGGGACAGGAAACCAGCCC.